One TCR beta chain is described in this entry. Its cognate antigen is unknown. The read ends 3 residues before the CDR3 terminus; that terminus is restored from the germline J gene. The sample is drawn from a study of T cells in women clearing cervical HPV infection. Study information: Women with histologically confirmed HPV16-related CIN3 or worse, 2 with invasive cancer, served as cases.

Study conclusions and caveats: TRBV6-7 relative abundance averaged 0.11% in cases and approximately 0.15% in controls.

Each participant carried one incident cervical HPV16 infection only. Generated by immunoSEQ multiplex PCR, the TCRdb table keeps only in-frame clones and is missing some. Its clone listing holds approximately 16,000 clones. J was trimmed by 3 bases and V by 7 bases; bases with no gene match: 5. Germline V gene lookup returns CDR1 LNHDA and CDR2 SQIVND (reference sequence). The CDR3 is 15 amino acids. Material: blood buffy coat. The J gene is TRBJ2-2, the V gene TRBV19; 10 bases agree with TRBD2. This receptor was obtained from a woman aged 18-70 years with a cervical HPV16 infection that either progressed to CIN3+ or cleared (not recorded which). The chain's CDR3 is CASKGLAGDTGELFF. Partial CDR3 DNA: TGTGCCAGTAAGGGCCTAGCGGGGGACACCGGGGAG.